These 23 T cell receptor beta chains came from one sample sequenced in a study of blood T cell repertoires in COVID-19. Repertoires were generated with immunoSEQ multiplex PCR, while TCRdb's copy carries only in-frame clones and drops some. The sample contains 190,000 or so clones, roughly 88% of which appear only once. The sample was PBMCs or T cells enriched from blood (not recorded which). The receptors here all came from a woman aged 25 to 45 who had recovered from COVID-19.

The chain couples TRBV4-2 to TRBJ2-4; the match to TRBD2 covers 16 bases. The length of the CDR3 is 20 residues. CDR1 is LGHNA and CDR2 is YNFKEQ in the germline V gene. V dropped 0 bases and J dropped 2; count of bases not matched to a gene: 7. The CDR3 is CASSQDLGTSGRASKNIQYF. CDR3 nucleotide sequence: TGTGCCAGCAGCCAAGATCTCGGGACTAGCGGGAGGGCGTCCAAAAACATTCAGTACTTC.

The CDR3 coding sequence is TGTGCCAGCAGCCAAGATTTAACGGGACAGATATTTTTGGAGACCCAGTACTTC. Translating gives CASSQDLTGQIFLETQYF. The chain combines TRBV14 with TRBJ2-5; 7 nucleotides align to TRBD1. The CDR3 is made up of 18 amino acids. V shed 0 bases and J 5 bases; nucleotides not matched to a gene: 15. Germline CDR1 is SGHDN and CDR2 is FVKESK.

In this sample, this clone turned up once. V gene TRBV28 combines with J gene TRBJ2-1; TRBD2 aligns across 8 bases. The ends lost 6 bases at V and 7 bases at J; junction bases unmatched: 8. Germline V gene data show CDR1 as MDHEN and CDR2 as SYDVKM. CDR3 length: 14 residues. The CDR3 here is CASSTGTSKNEQFF. Written as DNA, the CDR3 is TGTGCCAGCAGCACCGGGACTAGTAAGAATGAGCAGTTCTTC.

This chain links TRBV18 with TRBJ2-7; the match to TRBD2 covers 14 bases. Germline V gives CDR1 KGHSH, CDR2 LQKENI. The ends lost 6 bases at V and 4 bases at J; junction bases unmatched: 11. The CDR3 extends over 17 amino acids. CDR3 amino acids: CASSPGTSGSNIYEQYF. DNA for the CDR3: TGTGCCAGCTCCCCCGGGACTAGCGGGAGTAATATATACGAGCAGTACTTC.

The chain has TRBV7-9 and TRBJ1-1, with D uncertain. Trimming shortened V by 2 bases and J by 7 bases, and 8 bases separated the two germline ends. CDR1 SEHNR and CDR2 FQNEAQ come from the germline V gene (reference sequence). This CDR3 has 12 residues. The DNA of the CDR3 is TGTGCCAGCAGCTTAACAGTAGGTGAAGCTTTCTTT. This translates into CASSLTVGEAFF.

The chain carries TRBV6-5 and TRBJ1-2, with D possibly TRBD1 on 5 matching bases. V lost 4 bases to trimming and J lost 8 bases, with 11 bases between them. From germline, CDR1 is MNHEY and CDR2 SVGAGI. CDR3 length: 12 residues. For the CDR3, the DNA is TGTGCCAGCAGTTTCCAGGGTAAAGGCTACACCTTC. Protein sequence: CASSFQGKGYTF.

V usage is TRBV7-9 and J usage is TRBJ1-2; the match to TRBD1 covers 9 bases. The CDR3 length is 14 residues. Unmatched junction bases numbered 2, after V lost 2 bases and J lost 4 bases. Germline V lookup: CDR1 SEHNR, CDR2 FQNEAQ (reference sequence). Here the CDR3 reads CASSLKTGGYGYTF. Written as DNA, the CDR3 is TGTGCCAGCAGCTTAAAGACAGGGGGCTATGGCTACACCTTC.

V is TRBV18 and J is TRBJ2-3; 8 bases agree with TRBD2. Germline CDR1 and CDR2: KGHSH and LQKENI. V lost 3 bases and J lost 0; bases outside the gene matches: 5. This CDR3 has 16 residues. DNA for the CDR3: TGTGCCAGCTCACCGATTAGCGGGACTAGCACAGATACGCAGTATTTT. This sequence encodes CASSPISGTSTDTQYF.

The rearrangement uses TRBV14 and TRBJ1-5; D call uncertain. V was trimmed by 4 bases and J by 4 bases, leaving 5 bases between them. The CDR3 runs to 12 residues. From germline, CDR1 is SGHDN and CDR2 FVKESK. The CDR3 DNA is TGTGCCAGCAGCCGAGGGAATCAGCCCCAGCATTTT. Residues: CASSRGNQPQHF.

The rearrangement uses TRBV18 and TRBJ1-3; D gene unclear. V lost 6 bases, J lost 0 bases, and 9 bases lay in between. The germline V gene encodes CDR1 KGHSH and CDR2 LQKENI. This CDR3 comprises 14 residues. The CDR3 sequence: CASSGMPSGNTIYF. DNA of the CDR3: TGTGCCAGCTCCGGGATGCCCTCTGGAAACACCATATATTTT. The complete variable domain, with remaining parts taken from reference TRBV18 and TRBJ1-3, reads NAGVMQNPRHLVRRRGQEARLRCSPMKGHSHVYWYRQLPEEGLKFMVYLQKENIIDESGMPKERFSAEFPKEGPSILRIQQVVRGDSAAYFCASSGMPSGNTIYFGEGSWLTVV.

The chain couples TRBV28 to TRBJ2-1; D might be TRBD2 (5 bases). Germline V CDR1 and CDR2: MDHEN, SYDVKM. Between the trimmed V and J ends, which lost 10 bases and 5 bases, there was a span of 12 bases. The CDR3 contains 12 residues. DNA of the CDR3: TGTGCCACCTCTGAGGGTGACAATGAGCAGTTCTTC. It specifies CATSEGDNEQFF. The whole variable domain, remainder taken from reference TRBV28 and TRBJ2-1, is DVKVTQSSRYLVKRTGEKVFLECVQDMDHENMFWYRQDPGLGLRLIYFSYDVKMKEKGDIPEGYSVSREKKERFSLILESASTNQTSMYLCATSEGDNEQFFGPGTRLTVL.

This chain uses TRBV5-4 with TRBJ1-2; 8 bases are a match to TRBD1. After removal of 5 bases from V and 1 base from J, the junction contained 7 bases not matched to a gene. The CDR3 totals 15 residues. The germline V gene has CDR1 SGHNT and CDR2 YYREEE (reference sequence). CDR3 coding DNA: TGTGCCAGCAGTCGGGGACAGGTACTTAACTATGGCTACACCTTC. It translates to CASSRGQVLNYGYTF.

This chain uses TRBV7-2 with TRBJ2-1, with TRBD2 as a possible D gene (6 bases). Germline values: CDR1 SGHTA, CDR2 FQGNSA. The ends were cut back, 2 bases at V and 8 bases at J, with 13 bases in the middle. The CDR3 totals 14 residues. This CDR3 is CASSLLTRLDEQFF. As DNA, the CDR3 is TGTGCCAGCAGCTTACTGACTAGATTGGATGAGCAGTTCTTC. The variable domain in full, completed from reference TRBV7-2 and TRBJ2-1, reads GAGVSQSPSNKVTEKGKDVELRCDPISGHTALYWYRQSLGQGLEFLIYFQGNSAPDKSGLPSDRFSAERTGGSVSTLTIQRTQQEDSAVYLCASSLLTRLDEQFFGPGTRLTVL.

The chain recombines TRBV21-1 with TRBJ2-7; the table gives TRBD2 as D, unverified against the DNA. TRBV21-1 is a pseudogene locus. The CDR3 spans 15 residues. CDR3 in DNA: TGTGCCACCAGAAAGCAACTAGAGAGGGTTACGAAGCAGTACTTC. This codes for CATRKQLERVTKQYF.

V usage is TRBV15 and J usage is TRBJ2-5; TRBD2 might be the D (6 bases). The germline CDR1 and CDR2 sequences are LNHNV and YYDKDF (reference sequence). This CDR3 comprises 15 residues. This CDR3 is CATRPLRGFQETQYF. Here the CDR3 DNA reads TGTGCAACCCGACCATTGCGGGGTTTCCAAGAGACCCAGTACTTC.

The V call is TRBV28, the J call TRBJ2-7; weak D call: TRBD2 (5 bases). The length of the CDR3 is 14 residues. V was cut by 8 bases and J by 4 bases, with 18 bases left in between. Germline CDR1 MDHEN, CDR2 SYDVKM. CDR3 in DNA: TGTGCCAGCTCGGGATGGGGTCTTCTGTACGAGCAGTACTTC. The encoded protein is CASSGWGLLYEQYF. The full variable domain, with the rest looked up from reference TRBV28 and TRBJ2-7, is DVKVTQSSRYLVKRTGEKVFLECVQDMDHENMFWYRQDPGLGLRLIYFSYDVKMKEKGDIPEGYSVSREKKERFSLILESASTNQTSMYLCASSGWGLLYEQYFGPGTRLTVT.

This sequence joins TRBV7-8 and TRBJ1-2; D gene ambiguous. The V and J ends lost 1 base and 0 bases respectively, with 9 bases between them. Germline CDR1 is SGHVS and CDR2 is FQNEAQ. This CDR3 is 15 amino acids long. CDR3: CASSLVGRSNYGYTF. CDR3 nucleotides: TGTGCCAGCAGCTTAGTCGGTCGATCTAACTATGGCTACACCTTC.

V usage is TRBV6-5 and J usage is TRBJ1-1; D gene unclear. Deletions cut 2 bases from V and 7 bases from J, with 11 bases between. The germline V gene has CDR1 MNHEY and CDR2 SVGAGI. The CDR3 consists of 13 residues. The DNA of the CDR3 is TGTGCCAGCAGTTACGAAAGCGGGAATGAAGCTTTCTTT. This sequence encodes CASSYESGNEAFF.

The rearrangement links TRBV6-4 to TRBJ2-3, with D hard to call. The germline CDR1 and CDR2 sequences are MRHNA and SNTAGT. V shed 3 bases and J shed 2 bases, with 6 bases lying between them. The CDR3 totals 13 residues. The CDR3 reads CASSERLTDTQYF. The DNA for the CDR3 is TGTGCCAGCAGTGAGCGGCTCACAGATACGCAGTATTTT.

J is TRBJ2-5 and V is TRBV3-1 (or the pseudogene TRBV3-2); 7 nucleotides align to TRBD1. The V gene's germline CDR1 is LGHDT and CDR2 YNNKEL (reference sequence). The CDR3 has 17 amino acids. V lost 4 bases to trimming and J lost 0 bases; unmatched junction nucleotides: 11. Here the CDR3 reads CASSPGRGQPYQETQYF. In DNA, the CDR3 is TGTGCCAGCAGCCCCGGTAGGGGACAGCCGTACCAAGAGACCCAGTACTTC.

The CDR3: CATKRGSYEQYF. The CDR3 DNA follows: TGTGCCACCAAAAGAGGCTCCTACGAGCAGTACTTC. The rearrangement links TRBV19 to TRBJ2-7; D is unclear. This CDR3 region has 12 residues. Trimming removed 10 bases at V and 0 bases at J, with 10 bases between. Germline CDR1 LNHDA, CDR2 SQIVND (reference sequence).

This clone came up once. The genes are TRBV29-1 and TRBJ1-4; 8 bases line up with TRBD1. Germline CDR1 and CDR2: SQVTM and ANQGSEA. V shed 2 bases and J 7 bases; nucleotides not matched to a gene: 9. This CDR3 has 15 residues. The CDR3 loop reads CSVELIGQGFEKLFF. CDR3 nucleotides: TGCAGCGTTGAACTAATCGGACAGGGTTTTGAAAAACTGTTTTTT.

V and J are TRBV2 and TRBJ2-1; D gene ambiguous. Per germline, CDR1 SNHLY and CDR2 FYNNEI. V was trimmed by 7 bases and J by 7 bases, leaving 20 bases between them. The length of the CDR3 is 15 residues. CDR3 in DNA: TGTGCCAGCAAACGTAACTTCGATTCGGGTAATGAGCAGTTCTTC. It codes for CASKRNFDSGNEQFF.